This T cell receptor beta chain is drawn from a study of control samples from healthy donors and cancer patients (TCRdb year 2020). A remark on this clone: No antigen is known for it. No much larger clonotype is one base removed from it; base qualities were not supplied.

V is shortened by 7 bases, J by 4 bases, and the region joining them spans 14 bases. The CDR3 contains 15 residues, cysteine and phenylalanine counted. The sequence is cut down to CDR3 DNA, 45 bases in frame from base 1. CDR1 and CDR2 (LNHDA, SQIVND) derive from the germline V gene (reference sequence). Libraries came from the immunoSEQ multiplex PCR assay. TCRdb took over this immuneACCESS table, retaining in-frame rearrangements with V and J assigned. Such tables are incomplete; in checked studies, under half of the missing clones stem from an unresolved V gene, and the remainder is unexplained. Across this sample there are 70,000 to 80,000 clones, with roughly 87% seen only once. The top ten clones comprise 4% of the sample.

This TCR derives from a woman aged 45 to 65 in good health. The sample comprised blood. Here the chain combines TRBV19 and TRBJ2-6; D gene: possibly TRBD2, on 5 matching bases. The bases are TGTGCCAGTACGGGGTACCCCTGGGGGGCCAACGTCCTGACTTTC. Its protein product is CASTGYPWGANVLTF.